This TCR beta chain originates from a study of T cell repertoires in cytomegalovirus infection. About the research overall: Public TCR beta signatures were indicative of both CMV infection and a matching HLA type. Whole-study results and caveats: The study found HLA-C-restricted CMV-specific TCR beta clonotypes dominating the ex vivo response. Adding up the frequency of public TCR beta families identified people who carried CMV plus the relevant HLA.

Germline values: CDR1 SGHTA, CDR2 FQGNSA. The trim removed 0 bases at V and 10 bases at J, leaving 7 bases unmatched. CDR3 length: 14 residues. This clonotype was counted at least ten times. Its target is not known. Each CDR3 protein is one row after TCRdb ran MiXCR on the reads. The sample shows fewer than 250,000 distinct CDR3 sequences, about 12% of them seen only once. The sample consisted of PBMCs. The TCR comes from a human donor in good health (CMV status not recorded). Some clones in this sample may be carry-over from other donors' samples. V and J are TRBV7-2 and TRBJ1-1; 8 bases are a match to TRBD1. CDR3 coding DNA: TGTGCCAGCAGCTTAGCCCGGACAGGGTCGGGAGCTTTCTTT. Translation gives CASSLARTGSGAFF.